The rows below give T cell receptor beta chains drawn from one sample of a study of control samples from healthy donors and cancer patients. The protocol was immunoSEQ multiplex PCR, while the TCRdb copy is restricted to in-frame clones and leaves out a portion. The table records about 89,000 clones, approximately 86% of them present only once. The source material was blood. The receptors were sampled from a man aged 25-40 years in good health. The CDR3 runs from the conserved cysteine through the conserved F or W. The order of the fields is V gene, D gene, J gene, CDR3 DNA, CDR3 protein. A D gene is named only where the DNA matches it firmly.

TRBV3-1/TRBV3-2	NA	TRBJ1-6	TGTGCCAGCAGCCTGGGGTCCTATAATTCACCCCTCCACTTT	CASSLGSYNSPLHF
TRBV7-6	NA	TRBJ2-5	TGTGCCAGCAGCTTAGTTTTGAGGGAACGGGAGACCCAGTACTTC	CASSLVLRERETQYF
TRBV5-6	NA	TRBJ2-5	TGTGCCAGCAGCTTACAGGGGAGGGAGACCCAGTACTTC	CASSLQGRETQYF
TRBV9	NA	TRBJ1-2	TGTGCCAGCAGCCCCGGGACGGGAGATGGCTACACCTTC	CASSPGTGDGYTF
TRBV5-4	NA	TRBJ1-2	TGTGCCAGCAGCTTGACGAACTATGGCTACACCTTC	CASSLTNYGYTF
TRBV5-1	NA	TRBJ2-1	TGCGCCAGCAGCTTGGACCCAGGAGGGTTGAATGAGCAGTTCTTC	CASSLDPGGLNEQFF
TRBV24-1	TRBD1	TRBJ2-1	TGTGCCACCAGTGATCCGGCGGGACAGGGGAACAATGAGCAGTTCTTC	CATSDPAGQGNNEQFF
TRBV9	TRBD2	TRBJ2-5	TGTGCCAGCAGCGTAGTGGGGGGGTACCAAGAGACCCAGTACTTC	CASSVVGGYQETQYF
TRBV24-1	NA	TRBJ1-2	TGTGCCACCAGTGAGGGGGAATGGGATGGCTACACCTTC	CATSEGEWDGYTF
TRBV12-3/TRBV12-4	NA	TRBJ2-1	TGTGCCAGCAGTTTGAAGATCCACAATGAGCAGTTCTTC	CASSLKIHNEQFF